The present TCR beta chain was sequenced within a study of T cell repertoires in cytomegalovirus infection. About the study: Indications of both CMV infection and matching HLA type were provided by public TCR beta signatures. Findings and caveats of the study: Identification of carriers of CMV plus the relevant HLA was achieved through cumulative public TCR beta family frequency. It was HLA-C-restricted CMV-specific TCR beta clonotypes that dominated the response ex vivo.

V gave up 5 bases and J gave up 0 bases, with 17 bases separating them. Germline loops: CDR1 MNHEY, CDR2 SMNVEV (reference sequence). The CDR3 is 16 residues long. TCRdb fed the reads into MiXCR, producing one record per CDR3 protein. The data contain about 680,000 distinct CDR3 sequences, 20% to 30% of them seen just once; the ten biggest clones take up 7% to 9%. There are many counts of this clonotype. The antigen remains undetermined. The source of this sequence is a human donor in good health (CMV status not recorded). Some clones in this sample may be carry-over from other donors' samples. The V gene is TRBV27, the J gene TRBJ2-7, with D possibly being TRBD1 or TRBD2 (5 bases each). Material: CD8+ T cells from PBMCs. The CDR3 region is CASSPLGTRSSYEQYF. The CDR3 DNA is TGTGCCAGCAGTCCCCTAGGGACCCGAAGCTCCTACGAGCAGTACTTC.